Listed below are T cell receptor beta chains from one sample, sequenced in a study of blood T cell repertoires in COVID-19. Assay used: immunoSEQ multiplex PCR; TCRdb lists only in-frame clones, some missing. The sample lists 350,000 to 450,000 clones; around 83% were seen once. Sequenced input: PBMCs or T cells enriched from blood (not recorded which). The receptors originated from a woman aged 45-65 years who had recovered from COVID-19. Each CDR3 is given with its conserved first and last residue. A D gene is named only where the DNA matches it firmly. Some rows mark clone size as missing; the rest say once, few, many or name a class of expanded clone.

CDR3 length,J gene,V gene,clone size,D gene,CDR3 protein,CDR3 DNA
12,TRBJ1-1,TRBV6-6,.,.,CASSYSLTEAFF,TGTGCCAGCAGTTACTCATTAACTGAAGCTTTCTTT
19,TRBJ2-6,TRBV11-2,.,TRBD2,CASSIRKRGESSGANVLTF,TGTGCCAGCAGCATACGCAAGCGGGGGGAAAGCTCTGGGGCCAACGTCCTGACTTTC
18,TRBJ2-6,TRBV24-1,.,TRBD1,CATSDQLKDRLGANVLTF,TGTGCCACCAGTGACCAATTAAAGGACAGGTTGGGGGCCAACGTCCTGACTTTC
13,TRBJ1-5,TRBV4-1,.,.,CASSKGGTQPQHF,TGCGCCAGCAGCAAGGGAGGGACCCAGCCCCAGCATTTT
12,TRBJ1-2,TRBV10-3,.,TRBD1,CAVHTGDKGYTF,TGTGCCGTCCACACAGGGGATAAGGGCTACACCTTC
13,TRBJ2-1,TRBV7-3,.,.,CASSLSGANEQFF,TGTGCCAGCAGCTTAAGTGGGGCGAATGAGCAGTTCTTC
14,TRBJ2-3,TRBV6-5,.,.,CASSPMSGSDTQYF,TGTGCCAGCAGCCCAATGTCGGGGTCAGATACGCAGTATTTT
13,TRBJ2-2,TRBV27,.,.,CASSLLLAGELFF,TGTGCCAGCAGTTTACTCCTAGCCGGGGAGCTGTTTTTT
15,TRBJ2-1,TRBV11-3,.,.,CASSFRGDSYNEQFF,TGTGCCAGCAGCTTTCGCGGGGACTCCTACAATGAGCAGTTCTTC
14,TRBJ1-1,TRBV9,.,.,CASSVGNRAAEAFF,TGTGCCAGCAGCGTAGGGAACAGGGCCGCTGAAGCTTTCTTT
13,TRBJ1-1,TRBV12-3/TRBV12-4,.,.,CASSSGVNTEAFF,TGTGCCAGCAGTTCCGGGGTTAACACTGAAGCTTTCTTT
16,TRBJ1-2,TRBV28,.,.,CASSSTMGGINYGYTF,TGTGCCAGCAGCTCGACCATGGGGGGGATTAACTATGGCTACACCTTC
14,TRBJ2-7,TRBV6-2/TRBV6-3,.,TRBD1,CASSYSGTAYEQYF,TGTGCCAGCAGTTACTCAGGGACAGCCTACGAGCAGTACTTC
18,TRBJ2-7,TRBV2,.,TRBD2,CASSEIALAGGPRYEQYF,TGTGCCAGCAGTGAAATCGCACTAGCGGGAGGTCCGCGCTACGAGCAGTACTTC
16,TRBJ2-3,TRBV5-1,.,TRBD2,CASSLWGGPSTDTQYF,TGCGCCAGCAGCTTGTGGGGGGGACCTAGCACAGATACGCAGTATTTT
12,TRBJ2-1,TRBV27,.,.,CARGVGRNEQFF,TGTGCCAGAGGGGTTGGGAGGAATGAGCAGTTCTTC
15,TRBJ1-2,TRBV19,.,.,CATSNQEGTGNGYTF,TGTGCCACCTCTAACCAGGAGGGGACGGGGAATGGCTACACCTTC
14,TRBJ1-1,TRBV18,once,.,CASSPAGGSTEAFF,TGTGCCAGCTCACCTGCCGGGGGTAGCACTGAAGCTTTCTTT
13,TRBJ1-5,TRBV4-3,.,.,CASSQDLNQPQHF,TGCGCCAGCAGCCAAGACCTCAATCAGCCCCAGCATTTT
18,TRBJ2-1,TRBV9,.,.,CASSPRPGAAINPIEQFF,TGTGCCAGCAGCCCCCGCCCGGGAGCGGCCATCAATCCGATCGAGCAGTTCTTC
17,TRBJ2-2,TRBV19,few,TRBD1,CASSRGPGQGNTGELFF,TGTGCCAGTAGCCGGGGACCGGGACAGGGGAACACCGGGGAGCTGTTTTTT
15,TRBJ2-1,TRBV7-9,.,TRBD2,CASSPRGGPYNEQFF,TGTGCCAGCAGCCCACGGGGGGGCCCCTACAATGAGCAGTTCTTC
13,TRBJ2-7,TRBV5-5,.,.,CASRLTGSYEQYF,TGTGCCAGCCGGCTGACTGGGTCCTACGAGCAGTACTTC
13,TRBJ1-1,TRBV29-1,.,.,CSVIIGANTEAFF,TGCAGCGTTATAATTGGGGCGAACACTGAAGCTTTCTTT
16,TRBJ2-2,TRBV19,.,TRBD2,CASRLAGNGNTGELFF,TGTGCCAGCAGACTAGCGGGAAACGGTAACACCGGGGAGCTGTTTTTT
15,TRBJ2-5,TRBV14,.,TRBD1,CASSPFKGQGETQYF,TGTGCCAGCAGCCCCTTCAAAGGACAGGGTGAGACCCAGTACTTC
16,TRBJ1-5,TRBV19,once,TRBD1,CASSPRTGSFDQPQHF,TGTGCCAGTAGTCCGAGGACAGGGTCGTTCGATCAGCCCCAGCATTTT
15,TRBJ1-2,TRBV30,many,.,CASPRLAGTMDGYTF,TGTGCCTCCCCCCGGCTTGCAGGGACTATGGATGGCTACACCTTC
16,TRBJ2-3,TRBV9,.,TRBD2,CASSVGLAGGSDTQYF,TGTGCCAGCAGCGTAGGTCTAGCGGGGGGATCAGATACGCAGTATTTT
12,TRBJ2-1,TRBV29-1,once,.,CSKRGGDNEQFF,TGCAGCAAACGAGGAGGGGACAATGAGCAGTTCTTC
14,TRBJ2-1,TRBV27,once,.,CASTGSGRFNEQFF,TGTGCCAGTACCGGGTCAGGGAGGTTTAATGAGCAGTTCTTC
14,TRBJ2-7,TRBV7-8,.,TRBD2,CASSSRIGLVLAAF,TGTGCCAGCAGCTCCAGAATTGGGTTGGTGCTAGCGGCGTTC
12,TRBJ1-1,TRBV5-1,.,.,CASSLGGLGAFF,TGCGCCAGCAGCTTGGGGGGGCTTGGGGCTTTCTTT
15,TRBJ1-3,TRBV2,once,TRBD1,CATRTGLNSGNTIYF,TGTGCCACCAGGACAGGTCTAAACTCTGGAAACACCATATATTTT
14,TRBJ1-6,TRBV27,once,.,CASSLGQLNSPLHF,TGTGCCAGCAGTTTAGGACAGCTCAATTCACCCCTCCACTTT
15,TRBJ1-4,TRBV27,.,TRBD1,CASSRTGRGLEKLFF,TGTGCCAGTAGCCGGACAGGGAGGGGGCTAGAAAAACTGTTTTTT
14,TRBJ1-3,TRBV30,.,.,CAWSDSSSGNTIYF,TGTGCCTGGAGCGACAGTAGCTCTGGAAACACCATATATTTT
12,TRBJ2-1,TRBV29-1,.,.,CSGVGQGREQFF,TGCAGCGGGGTGGGGCAGGGCAGGGAGCAGTTCTTC
14,TRBJ2-2,TRBV4-3,.,.,CASSQEHNTGELFF,TGCGCCAGCAGCCAAGAACACAACACCGGGGAGCTGTTTTTT
18,TRBJ1-1,TRBV7-2,.,.,CASSSHPAGGLDFTEAFF,TGTGCCAGCAGCTCCCACCCAGCGGGGGGTTTAGATTTCACTGAAGCTTTCTTT
11,TRBJ1-1,TRBV6-5,.,.,CASLRGTEAFF,TGTGCCAGCCTTAGGGGGACTGAAGCTTTCTTT
15,TRBJ2-2,TRBV18,.,.,CASSPEGLATGELFF,TGTGCCAGCTCACCAGAGGGCCTGGCCACCGGGGAGCTGTTTTTT